The T cell receptor beta chain described here comes from a study of blood T cell repertoires in COVID-19. The wider study: Spain, Italy and the United States supplied samples that represented acute and convalescent COVID-19. Sample material is recorded as cDNA or gDNA derived from T cells, B-cell-depleted T cells, or PBMCs.

V was clipped by 6 bases and J by 6 bases; unmatched bases: 8. Germline assignment: CDR1 SNHLY and CDR2 FYNNEI. CDR3 length equals 14 residues. In the original processing: Estimation of nucleated cell counts was performed using reference gene primer amplification. The table came from immunoSEQ multiplex PCR; TCRdb's copy has only in-frame clones and leaves some out. V and J calls and clone size are given by that table; D and trimming were obtained from the DNA. The repertoire has 250,000 to 350,000 clones, approximately 89% of them found once; the top ten carry under 15%. The sample taken for sequencing was peripheral blood. The clonotype was recovered from a woman in her sixties with acute or convalescent COVID-19. The chain uses TRBV2 and TRBJ2-3; 8 nucleotides line up with TRBD1. The CDR3 loop reads CASSSRTGSDTQYF. The CDR3, as DNA: TGTGCCAGCAGCTCGCGGACAGGGAGCGATACGCAGTATTTT. Together with reference TRBV2 and TRBJ2-3, the CDR3 gives the full variable domain: EPEVTQTPSHQVTQMGQEVILRCVPISNHLYFYWYRQILGQKVEFLVSFYNNEISEKSEIFDDQFSVERPDGSNFTLKIRSTKLEDSAMYFCASSSRTGSDTQYFGPGTRLTVL.